This record looks at one T cell receptor (beta chain) sequence and its context. Its cognate antigen is unknown. Recipients received nonmyeloablative bone marrow transplants from related graft donors, with transient mixed chimerism. Repertoires were generated with immunoSEQ multiplex PCR, while TCRdb's copy carries only in-frame clones and drops some. The table includes 90,000 or so clones, 93% detected once. These data are taken from a study of Tregs in tolerant kidney transplant recipients. Findings and limits, study-wide: Biological reproducibility was not directly addressed, but technical replication error appeared minimal.

The sample was CD4+ T cells from blood (PBMCs), taken 12 months after the transplant. The sequence derives from a human patient who received a combined kidney and bone marrow transplant. Some of these T cells may belong to the graft donor.

The CDR3 coding sequence is TGTGCCACCAGCAGAGATCTTCCGGACAGGGGGCGATACTATGGCTACACCTTC. Residues: CATSRDLPDRGRYYGYTF. The chain uses TRBV15 and TRBJ1-2, with TRBD1 matching over 11 bases. The germline CDR1 and CDR2 sequences are LNHNV and YYDKDF (reference sequence). Losses at the gene ends were 0 bases for V and 3 bases for J; bases not matched to a gene: 9. The CDR3 is 18 amino acids.